This record covers a single TCR beta chain. Authors' data handling: Reference gene primer amplification in the assay estimated nucleated cell counts. Sequencing used immunoSEQ multiplex PCR; TCRdb keeps in-frame clones, though not all of them. That table supplies the V and J calls and clone size; D and trimming were determined from the DNA. The table shows 150,000 to 200,000 clones, with approximately 84% occurring only once. These data belong to a study of blood T cell repertoires in COVID-19. Study as a whole: Donors in the United States, Italy and Spain gave samples during acute or convalescent COVID-19. T cells, B-cell-depleted T cells, or PBMCs provided the cDNA or gDNA that served as material.

V dropped 8 bases and J dropped 3 bases, with 13 bases sitting between them. The CDR3 consists of 13 residues. From germline, CDR1 is ENHRY and CDR2 SYGVKD. V usage is TRBV10-3 and J usage is TRBJ1-1; tentatively, D is TRBD1 (6 bases). The specimen sequenced was peripheral blood. The sequence came from a human donor with acute or convalescent COVID-19. The donor label of this sample is uncertain. The CDR3 sequence: CAIGVGGDTEAFF. DNA for the CDR3: TGTGCCATCGGGGTAGGGGGAGACACTGAAGCTTTCTTT.